These T cell receptor beta chains were read from a single sample in a study of T cells in localized non-small cell lung cancer. Assay: immunoSEQ multiplex PCR; the TCRdb copy retains only in-frame clones and omits some. The sample records 45,000 to 60,000 clones, about 85% being singletons. The sample was PBMCs, taken before any cancer treatment. These receptors were collected from a man aged 35 to 69 with stage II lung adenocarcinoma. Each CDR3 is given with its conserved first and last residue. A D gene is named only where the DNA matches it firmly. Where a row states a size, it is once, few, many or the class of an expanded clone; other rows omit it.

D	length	size	J	V	CDR3
TRBD1	15	-	TRBJ1-6	TRBV11-1	CASSLGQGYRSPLHF
-	16	few	TRBJ2-5	TRBV27	CASSLSLRQSQETQYF
TRBD2	15	-	TRBJ2-5	TRBV9	CASSVEAGGLETQYF
-	14	-	TRBJ2-5	TRBV5-8	CASSYHGGGETQYF
-	15	-	TRBJ2-2	TRBV5-1	CASSLDSYYTGELFF
-	14	-	TRBJ1-2	TRBV5-6	CASSLSGPRYGYTF
-	17	-	TRBJ2-3	TRBV5-1	CASSLAPTVTSTDTQYF
-	13	-	TRBJ2-3	TRBV6-1	CASSLLVTDTQYF
-	13	-	TRBJ1-2	TRBV6-5	CASSYGDGYGYTF
-	14	few	TRBJ2-3	TRBV7-7	CASSLTRGTDTQYF
-	14	-	TRBJ1-1	TRBV15	CATSRDRGYTEAFF
-	13	-	TRBJ2-1	TRBV9	CASSVAEYNEQFF
-	14	-	TRBJ1-3	TRBV6-5	CASSSAGLLGTIYF
TRBD2	15	-	TRBJ2-3	TRBV4-2	CASSQAGGRTDTQYF
-	17	once	TRBJ2-2	TRBV9	CASSVDGSQENTGELFF
-	15	once	TRBJ2-2	TRBV5-6	CASSSAGRASGELFF
TRBD1	17	-	TRBJ1-2	TRBV5-5	CASSPGTGMSVNYGYTF
TRBD1	15	-	TRBJ2-1	TRBV4-2	CASSPLGQGDNEQFF
-	15	-	TRBJ2-1	TRBV13	CASSQSTRGYNEQFF
-	13	-	TRBJ1-1	TRBV10-1	CASSDLLGAEAFF
TRBD1	16	once	TRBJ1-3	TRBV7-6	CASSLAPTGVGNTIYF
-	15	-	TRBJ2-7	TRBV7-9	CASSFGRVSSYEQYF
-	15	-	TRBJ1-1	TRBV2	CASSGWNEGSTEAFF
TRBD2	13	-	TRBJ2-1	TRBV2	CASSSGGLNEQFF
-	14	-	TRBJ2-5	TRBV10-2	CASSGLGTQETQYF
-	15	-	TRBJ1-6	TRBV5-6	CASSVGTTYNSPLHF
-	13	-	TRBJ1-2	TRBV4-2	CASSSRDEYGYTF
-	14	-	TRBJ2-2	TRBV7-6	CASSHGPNTGELFF
-	14	-	TRBJ1-6	TRBV11-3	CASRHIRGNSPLHF
-	14	-	TRBJ1-6	TRBV19	CASRETGRDSPLHF
-	13	-	TRBJ1-2	TRBV9	CASGGTFYYGYTF
TRBD1	14	-	TRBJ1-6	TRBV28	CASSWGQGNSPLHF
TRBD1	13	-	TRBJ2-3	TRBV7-2	CASKDRGRDTQYF
-	17	-	TRBJ2-3	TRBV9	CASSVDLGHSPTDTQYF
-	14	-	TRBJ1-5	TRBV6-1	CASSEVTFNQPQHF
-	14	-	TRBJ1-2	TRBV6-1	CASLLQADDYGYTF
TRBD1	13	few	TRBJ1-5	TRBV30	CAWSGTGRGPQHF
TRBD1	14	-	TRBJ1-6	TRBV19	CASTPGDRNSPLHF
-	14	-	TRBJ2-2	TRBV6-1	CASRAGPHGGELFF
-	15	-	TRBJ2-2	TRBV6-1	CASRVGRTNTGELFF
-	15	-	TRBJ1-2	TRBV5-1	CASSLGAGSSYGYTF
-	13	-	TRBJ2-3	TRBV4-1	CASSQERGGTQYF
-	17	-	TRBJ2-6	TRBV19	CASRALTGSSGANVLTF
TRBD2	16	-	TRBJ2-1	TRBV5-1	CASSFSGGFAYNEQFF
-	12	-	TRBJ2-5	TRBV6-1	CASSEQGETQYF
-	12	once	TRBJ1-2	TRBV12-5	CASGIGVGGYTF
-	12	-	TRBJ2-7	TRBV7-9	CASTQWGLEQYF
-	12	-	TRBJ2-5	TRBV30	CAWRRGKGTQYF
-	16	-	TRBJ2-6	TRBV11-2	CASSYPRQSRANVLTF
TRBD1	18	-	TRBJ1-2	TRBV15	CATSRDHDTGGRNYGYTF
-	12	-	TRBJ1-2	TRBV6-6	CASRREPYGYTF
TRBD2	17	-	TRBJ2-3	TRBV2	CASSAPIAGGSRDTQYF
TRBD1	15	once	TRBJ2-3	TRBV5-6	CASSLTGQGEDTQYF
-	17	-	TRBJ1-3	TRBV9	CASSAGLRGSTGNTIYF
TRBD1	15	-	TRBJ1-5	TRBV2	CASSEGGTGNQPQHF
TRBD1	18	-	TRBJ1-4	TRBV4-2	CASSQEVGGEATNEKLFF
-	17	-	TRBJ1-5	TRBV30	CAWSARAFEGGNQPQHF
-	12	-	TRBJ1-1	TRBV6-1	CASFRVLSEAFF
TRBD1	17	few	TRBJ1-4	TRBV5-1	CASSLSTQGAFGEKLFF
-	13	once	TRBJ2-5	TRBV7-3	CASSLNREETQYF